Following are 3 T cell receptor beta chains from one sample sequenced in a study of CD8 T cells in Susac syndrome. A quantity of about 0.5 to 1 ug RNA underwent reverse transcription using random hexamers. TCRdb called the immunoSEQ multiplex PCR reads again in MiXCR, with one record for every CDR3 protein. The table records fewer than 350,000 distinct CDR3 sequences, over 75% of them present only once. Sequenced material: CD8+ T cells from PBMCs. The receptors derive from a human donor with multiple sclerosis.

Concerning this clonotype itself: The CDR3 ends on some other residue instead of the conserved phenylalanine or tryptophan, so this is likely a read error. CDR3 protein: CAWSPTHVPPGKLFL. CDR3 sequence (DNA): TGTGCCTGGAGCCCTACCCATGTCCCCCCCGGAAAACTGTTTCTT. This chain connects TRBV30 to TRBJ1-4; D ambiguous. The CDR3 spans 15 residues. Trimming shortened V by 3 bases and J by 10 bases, and 21 bases separated the two germline ends. Looked up from germline, CDR1 is GTSNPN and CDR2 is SVGIG (reference sequence).

The CDR3: CASSSRLAGYTGELFF. CDR3 in DNA: TGTGCCAGCAGTTCCAGACTAGCGGGATACACCGGGGAGCTGTTTTTT. The chain combines TRBV27 with TRBJ2-2, with 11 bases that match TRBD2. The CDR3 has 16 amino acids. Germline V gene sequence: CDR1 MNHEY, CDR2 SMNVEV (reference sequence). After removal of 4 bases from V and 3 bases from J, the junction contained 4 bases not matched to a gene.

The chain combines TRBV28 with TRBJ2-5; TRBD1 matches at 7 bases. Germline CDR1 and CDR2: MDHEN and SYDVKM. J lost 8 bases, V lost 4 bases, and 13 bases had no gene match. The CDR3 runs to 15 residues. The CDR3 nucleotides are TGTGCCAGCAGTTCCCCTTTGGGACAGAAGAGAACCCAGTACTTC. It translates to CASSSPLGQKRTQYF.